This TCR beta chain appears in the sequencing data of a study of CD8+CD57+ T cells in acquired aplastic anemia (dated by TCRdb to 2017 to 2018). Study-level background: A mean of 3.2 ug of DNA, ranging from about 0.2 to 27.4 ug, was extracted from sorted CD4+ and CD8+ cells. For healthy donor samples, the average read count was about 10 million for CD4+ cells and roughly 12 million for CD8+ cells. Findings and caveats that apply to the study as a whole: Although roughly 30 CD8+ CDR3 sequences were shared by patients and controls, these sequences appeared highly expressed in patients and within the immunodominant clones of patients. CD8+ Simpson's diversity did not differ significantly between patients and healthy controls (P=0.060).

TCR beta VDJ combination and CDR3 sequence profiling used genomic DNA as the template. An Illumina HiSeq 2000 was used for TCR repertoire sequencing. Per the source publication's procedure: TRBV/TRBJ rearrangement plots, CDR3 size and DJ length profiles, and Simpson's diversity index were used to evaluate the repertoires. The most abundant DNA sequence in the deep sequencing data was defined as the immunodominant clone. CDR3 amino acid sequences were screened for sharing across subjects and compared with published repertoires and the VDJdb database. The raw public reads went through TCRdb reprocessing: fastp at Q25, MiXCR clone calling, in-frame beta chains kept. Rows merge per CDR3 protein into single entries with the most common DNA and genes. TCRdb, not the authors, supplied the V and J calls. The sample has 95,000 to 120,000 distinct CDR3 sequences on record, around half of them singletons. 25% to 35% of the sample comes from the top ten.

Worth noting for this clonotype: The clone's antigen remains unknown. No quality values exist for individual bases; no much larger clone is one base distant.

In this study, sorted CD4+ and CD8+ T cells from the blood of healthy subjects and of severe aplastic anemia patients had their TCR repertoires deep-sequenced. Ficoll-Paque density gradient centrifugation was used to isolate peripheral blood mononuclear cells. Before DNA extraction, CD4+ and CD8+ T cells were sorted by FACS or by magnetic beads. V and J lose 0 bases and 10 bases, and a span of 19 bases separates them. The CDR3 holds 17 amino acids from the cysteine to the phenylalanine. The CDR3 DNA has 51 bases and is translated from base 1. CDR1 and CDR2, per the germline V gene, are WSHSY and SAAADI.

The chain is made from TRBV10-2 and TRBJ1-6, and the D gene may be TRBD1, 5 bases matching. Material for sequencing was sorted CD4+, CD8+, or CD8+CD57+ T cells (not recorded which) from PBMCs. This clonotype originated in a human donor in good health, serving as a control. The bases are TGCGCCAGCAGTGAGTCCCCCTTCCGACAGCCTGGGTCACCCCTCCACTTT. This gives the protein CASSESPFRQPGSPLHF.